This T cell receptor beta chain was recorded in a study of cytomegalovirus exposure and HLA in healthy donors (dated by TCRdb to about 2017). Describing the broader study: An earlier analysis of about 560 of the donors reported 250 to 300 Gb of sequence data and 95 million to 140 million unique TCR beta sequences obtained from some 170 million T cells. An early release that covered several hundred HLA-typed donors contained about 300 gigabases of sequencing data and tens of millions of unique TCR sequences. Of the roughly 400 genotyped donors, over 70% fell in the genetic ancestry cluster associated with self-reported Caucasian donors. The aim of the study was to test whether cataloging public T cell receptors could identify signatures of past pathogen exposure. The T cell repertoires of several hundred subjects were profiled by immunosequencing and related to cytomegalovirus serostatus. In addition to the first cohort of 500 to 850 subjects, a separate validation cohort of approximately 110 different subjects was used. To predict cytomegalovirus infection status, the study combined high-throughput TCR immunosequencing, statistical association of individual TCRs with disease status, and machine learning. In a later analysis, previously published TCR beta repertoires from several hundred donors were re-analyzed and high-resolution HLA genotyping was added so that TCR occurrence patterns could be studied. Rather than drawing on any new phenotypic data, the later analysis identified candidate immune exposures from TCR beta sequences and the way those sequences occurred across donors. An earlier analysis of around 540 of the donors applied high-throughput TCR beta sequencing to assess whether each TCR beta V gene segment acted as functional or pseudogenic. Donor age, sex, ethnicity and CMV serostatus were collected together with the repertoire data. A later genetic analysis used genome-wide SNP genotypes for about three fifths of the roughly 700 donors, treating that subset as a discovery cohort. Every repertoire in the discovery cohort had been generated on one and the same sequencing platform. Class I and class II HLA loci were covered by the typing at four-digit resolution. The number of donors typed differed by locus, with about 629-640 for A, B, C, DRB1 and DQB1, roughly 520 for DQA1, 606 for DPA1, and around 430 for DPB1. Several DR-DQ haplotypes were handled as single units for association and clustering because linkage in the cohort was strong. On average, 235,054 unique TCR beta nucleotide sequences were sequenced per donor among some 430 genotyped donors of the cohort, with 15% to 20% of those sequences being non-productive.

Results the study describes overall, beyond this receptor: Roughly uniform sequencing depth across donors was assumed in presence/absence analyses, although this assumption may not hold. Most TCR sequences were seen in very few donors, while some public TCRs were found in many individuals. When HLA alleles, especially DR and DQ, strongly co-occurred, TCR associations were difficult to assign to individual alleles. A later analysis found that TCR association rates varied across HLA loci, with DRB1 alleles showing the most associated TCRs and HLA-C alleles the fewest. In the study, about 150 TCR beta chains were listed as associated with cytomegalovirus. Linkage disequilibrium might explain the correlated functional status among segregating V segments, but an unknown experimental factor could not be ruled out. A group of highly shared sequence variants was considered likely to be a technical artifact of the sequencing pipeline. Compared with the roughly 710-donor mean, donors in an Asian-associated ancestry cluster had fewer N-insertions in productive TCRs, according to a later genetic analysis. This cohort had only TCR beta chains sequenced, and the lack of alpha or paired-chain data limited which features could be detected. In vitro tests confirmed that a few of the cytomegalovirus-associated TCR beta chains recognize cytomegalovirus antigens. In a later analysis, several top co-occurrence clusters were reported to appear linked to parvovirus B19, influenza, CMV and Epstein-Barr virus. Because some donors lacked HLA typing at each locus, the association tests relied only on the typed subset. According to the authors, the approach could potentially be generalized to other disease states and immunological phenotypes. Most CMV-associated TCR beta chains appeared to be HLA-restricted in a later analysis, and the HLA associations seemed to be driven largely by CMV exposure. In both the original and validation cohorts, the classifier was reported to diagnose cytomegalovirus status with high specificity and sensitivity. Some IMGT-functional V segments, including TRBV6-2 and TRBV6-3, could not be distinguished by the 87-base-pair reads and were therefore excluded. For the cohort, immune exposure information was limited to CMV serostatus. About 17 rarely observed V segments, including chromosome 9 orphons, were excluded from the earlier analysis of 550 to 700 of the donors because counts were too low. A later genetic analysis associated a missense DCLRE1C variant with V-gene and J-gene trimming of TCR beta chains, and an independent cohort replicated the association. A further reported finding was that TCR beta sequences accurately predicted the HLA-A and HLA-B alleles for most subjects in the first cohort. A later analysis found that HLA-associated TCR beta chains were more clonally expanded and had lower generation probabilities than equally common non-associated chains. In an earlier analysis of approximately 600 of the donors, most TCR beta V segments were observed in productive rearrangements about 87% or about 30% of the time, broadly matching IMGT annotations. At a false discovery rate of 0.05, a later analysis linked 15,000 to 20,000 TCR beta sequences to specific HLA alleles.

Concerning this clone: What this receptor recognizes is not known. It has no much larger one-base neighbor in the sample; base qualities were not kept.

The junction shows trimming of 7 bases on V and 1 base on J, and the gene matches do not reach 12 bases of it. Taken from cysteine to phenylalanine, the CDR3 has 16 residues. Only the CDR3 region is kept as DNA, spanning 48 bases read in frame from base 1. Per the germline V gene, SGHAT is the CDR1 and FQNNGV is the CDR2. In total, approximately 690 healthy bone marrow donors made up the cohort. At the time of sampling, all cohort members were nominally healthy, though unrecorded immune exposures were likely present. The donor was CMV seronegative and was included in the group of about 400 seronegative cohort members. A peripheral blood sample was collected from each donor, and TCR beta sequencing was performed on peripheral blood mononuclear cells. Genomic DNA was extracted from the blood cell samples with the Qiagen DNeasy Blood Extraction Kit. Receptors were amplified or captured by the immunoSEQ multiplex PCR assay. A mixture of 60 forward primers for TCR Vbeta segments and 13 reverse primers for TCR Jbeta segments was used in the multiplex PCR. Amplification of the CDR3 region of rearranged TCR beta genes was performed with a multiplex PCR assay on genomic DNA. The Illumina HiSeq System was used to sequence the amplified TCR beta libraries as 87-base-pair reads. In the source study's methods: A later analysis counted approximately 74 million unique TCR beta chains across the 670 or so repertoires, and about 10 million of these chains were shared by at least two donors. A nearest-neighbor algorithm error-corrected the raw reads and collapsed the reads into unique sequences, merging closely related sequences to remove PCR and sequencing errors. CDR3 sequences were aligned to IMGT reference sequences to assign V, D and J gene segments. For a sequence to be retained, a match of at least six nucleotides to both a V gene segment and a J gene segment was required. A rearrangement was called productive if the CDR3 had no stop codons and remained in frame with V and J, and every other rearrangement was called non-productive. CDR3 was defined according to IMGT convention as the region running from the second conserved V-encoded cysteine to the conserved J-encoded phenylalanine. In an earlier analysis of more than 550 of the donors, sequences lacking an unambiguous match to a single V gene segment were excluded. In an earlier analysis of 500 to 750 of the donors, V segments were called functional above 56.7% productive rearrangements and were called segregating when the between-donor standard deviation exceeded 5%. A statistical classification framework was built for diagnosing cytomegalovirus status from the catalog of TCR beta chain sequences. A later analysis assigned V and J genes by comparing TCR nucleotide sequences with IMGT/GENE-DB human TR gene sequences. In a later analysis, CDR3 sequences and most-parsimonious VDJ recombination scenarios were assigned using the TCRdist pipeline. In a later analysis, every TCR beta chain was defined by the combination of its CDR3 amino acid sequence and its V-gene family, and reads without a unique V-gene family were dropped. To address suspected cross-contamination and a sequencing artifact, a later analysis removed 550 to 750 highly shared, low-generation-probability nucleotide sequences. For each public chain, a later analysis derived a clonal expansion index from normalized ranks of inferred template counts within each repertoire. A later analysis computed generation probabilities with a VDJ recombination model fitted to out-of-frame rearrangements, and checked the results against IGoR. A later analysis scored TCR-TCR, TCR-HLA and TCR-CMV co-occurrence with hypergeometric tests, applying a repertoire-size bias correction to TCR pairs. In a later analysis, false discovery rates were estimated by permuting HLA or CMV assignments 20 times. A later analysis grouped co-occurring TCRs with DBSCAN, adding TCRdist sequence similarity when clustering within HLA-allele-positive subsets. Co-occurrence clustering excluded repertoires with fewer than 30,000 or more than 120,000 public chains, plus five with anomalous nucleotide sharing. TCRdb took over this immuneACCESS table, retaining in-frame rearrangements with V and J assigned. Such tables are incomplete; in checked studies, under half of the missing clones stem from an unresolved V gene, and the remainder is unexplained. V and J calls and clone size follow that table, whereas D and trimming were derived from the DNA. The sample contains around 100,000 clones, roughly three quarters of them found a single time. 3.5% to 5% of the sample goes to the ten largest clones.

The sequenced sample was PBMCs. This chain is built from TRBV11-2 and TRBJ2-5; a stretch of 7 junction bases matches TRBD2. The TCR sequence derives from a man aged 40-55 years in good health and CMV-seronegative. The DNA is TGTGCCAGCACCCTTGGGGGGGTAGGGGTCCAAGAGACCCAGTACTTC. It specifies CASTLGGVGVQETQYF. The CDR3 plus the reference TRBV11-2 and TRBJ2-5 genes for the other parts give the full variable domain: EAGVAQSPRYKIIEKRQSVAFWCNPISGHATLYWYQQILGQGPKLLIQFQNNGVVDDSQLPKDRFSAERLKGVDSTLKIQPAKLEDSAVYLCASTLGGVGVQETQYFGPGTRLLVL.